Presented here are 24 T cell receptor beta chains from one specimen sequenced in a study of blood T cell repertoires in COVID-19. Data came from immunoSEQ multiplex PCR; TCRdb stores just in-frame clones and leaves some out. The sample records approximately 250,000 clones, about nine tenths being singletons. Sequenced material: PBMCs or T cells enriched from blood (not recorded which). The receptor set was obtained from a woman aged 30 to 39 with acute COVID-19.

This clone was detected only a few times. J is TRBJ1-5 and V is TRBV7-9, with 8 bases identical to TRBD1. This CDR3 is built from 12 residues. The V segment lost 8 bases and the J segment 16 bases; nucleotides outside the gene matches: 13. The germline gives CDR1 SEHNR, CDR2 FQNEAQ (reference sequence). The CDR3 nucleotides read TGTGCCAGCGGCGTCACCGGGACAGGTCTTCATTTT. Its translation: CASGVTGTGLHF. The variable domain in full, completed from reference TRBV7-9 and TRBJ1-5, reads DTGVSQNPRHKITKRGQNVTFRCDPISEHNRLYWYRQTLGQGPEFLTYFQNEAQLEKSRLLSDRFSAERPKGSFSTLEIQRTEQGDSAMYLCASGVTGTGLHFGDGTRLSIL.

This chain connects TRBV5-8 to TRBJ1-3, with D hard to call. The germline V gene has CDR1 SGHTS and CDR2 YDEGEE. The V end lost 0 bases, the J end lost 16 bases, and 17 bases lay between the germline ends. CDR3 length equals 13 residues. CDR3 residues: CASSLGVALEVYF. The DNA of the CDR3 is TGTGCCAGCAGCTTGGGGGTGGCCCTGGAGGTGTATTTT.

The chain uses TRBV28 and TRBJ1-1, with D perhaps TRBD1 (5 bases). V was clipped by 6 bases and J by 4 bases, with 18 bases between them. The CDR3 is 15 amino acids. Germline lookup yields CDR1 MDHEN and CDR2 SYDVKM. CDR3 DNA: TGTGCCAGCAGAACCCGGGGGGGGGTAGCCACTGAAGCTTTCTTT. Translating it yields CASRTRGGVATEAFF.

The chain carries TRBV29-1 and TRBJ1-4, with D maybe TRBD1 (5 bases). CDR3 length: 13 residues. CDR1 and CDR2 (germline): SQVTM, ANQGSEA. V gave up 4 bases and J gave up 7 bases, with 13 bases separating them. CDR3 DNA: TGCAGCGTTGGGGAACAGGCGGTTGAAAAACTGTTTTTT. Its translation is CSVGEQAVEKLFF.

The chain combines TRBV7-3 with TRBJ1-1, with a weak D call TRBD1 (6 bases). This CDR3 is 15 amino acids long. V was shortened by 6 bases and J by 4 bases, with 18 bases between the two germline ends. Germline-derived CDR1 and CDR2 are SGHTA and FQGTGA. The CDR3 spells CASRLTVQGSTEAFF. CDR3 sequence (DNA): TGTGCCAGCAGACTTACGGTGCAGGGGAGCACTGAAGCTTTCTTT.

The genes are TRBV11-2 and TRBJ2-1; 12 bases match TRBD2. After removal of 5 bases from V and 7 bases from J, the junction contained 6 bases not matched to a gene. Germline V gene sequence: CDR1 SGHAT, CDR2 FQNNGV. The CDR3 is 15 amino acids. The CDR3 sequence: CASSGSGTSGNEQFF. CDR3 DNA sequence: TGTGCCAGCAGCGGGTCCGGGACTAGCGGGAATGAGCAGTTCTTC.

The CDR3: CSAYLTSGNTIYF. DNA for the CDR3: TGCAGCGCCTATTTAACCTCTGGAAACACCATATATTTT. V and J are TRBV29-1 and TRBJ1-3; D not certain. With 7 bases removed from V and 0 bases from J, the gap between germline ends came to 10 bases. Germline assignment: CDR1 SQVTM and CDR2 ANQGSEA. This CDR3 region has 13 residues.

The V call is TRBV10-2, the J call TRBJ1-1; weak D call: TRBD1 (6 bases). The germline V and J ends were trimmed by 2 bases and 0 bases, with 10 bases remaining between them. The CDR3 runs 15 residues. Germline V gene data show CDR1 as WSHSY and CDR2 as SAAADI. The CDR3 loop is CASSERTALNTEAFF. The CDR3 region has the DNA TGCGCCAGCAGTGAGCGGACAGCCTTGAACACTGAAGCTTTCTTT.

V gene TRBV18 combines with J gene TRBJ2-1; the match to TRBD2 covers 10 bases. Germline values: CDR1 KGHSH, CDR2 LQKENI. The CDR3 covers 15 residues. V dropped 3 bases and J dropped 7; count of bases not matched to a gene: 6. The CDR3, as DNA: TGTGCCAGCTCACCGAGGACTAGCGGAGAGAATGAGCAGTTCTTC. It is translated as CASSPRTSGENEQFF. The variable domain in full, with the rest retrieved from reference TRBV18 and TRBJ2-1, is NAGVMQNPRHLVRRRGQEARLRCSPMKGHSHVYWYRQLPEEGLKFMVYLQKENIIDESGMPKERFSAEFPKEGPSILRIQQVVRGDSAAYFCASSPRTSGENEQFFGPGTRLTVL.

V gene TRBV4-1 combines with J gene TRBJ1-6; 7 nucleotides match TRBD1. Germline lookup yields CDR1 MGHRA and CDR2 YSYEKL. The trim removed 0 bases at V and 4 bases at J, leaving 6 bases unmatched. The CDR3 spans 17 residues. This CDR3 is CASSQDQGGIYNSPLHF. The CDR3 DNA sequence: TGCGCCAGCAGCCAAGATCAGGGGGGCATTTATAATTCACCCCTCCACTTT.

The chain combines TRBV3-1 (or the pseudogene TRBV3-2) with TRBJ2-3; maybe TRBD2 (5 bases). Germline CDR1 is LGHDT and CDR2 is YNNKEL (reference sequence). The V and J ends lost 3 bases and 4 bases respectively, with 11 bases between them. The CDR3 runs to 14 residues. The chain's CDR3 is CASSHAGGSDTQYF. CDR3 coding DNA: TGTGCCAGCAGCCATGCAGGCGGGTCAGATACGCAGTATTTT.

In nucleotides, the CDR3 is TGTGCCAGCAGTCCCCGGGAAGTGAACACTGAAGCTTTCTTT. It translates to CASSPREVNTEAFF. The J gene is TRBJ1-1, the V gene TRBV28; D unresolved. Germline V gene sequence: CDR1 MDHEN, CDR2 SYDVKM. The CDR3 has 14 amino acids. Trimming cost V 5 bases and J 0 bases, with 10 bases left between them.

The genes are TRBV6-2 or TRBV6-3 and TRBJ1-5; D may be TRBD1 (6 bases). The CDR3 contains 19 residues. The V end lost 0 bases, the J end lost 4 bases, and 22 bases lay between the germline ends. CDR1 and CDR2 (germline): MNHEY, SVGEGT. CDR3 amino acids: CASSYSGAVGLLGNQPQHF. CDR3 in DNA: TGTGCCAGCAGTTACTCGGGGGCGGTTGGATTGCTTGGGAATCAGCCCCAGCATTTT.

This chain joins TRBV5-4 and TRBJ2-1, with D perhaps TRBD2 (5 bases). The germline V and J ends were trimmed by 4 bases and 8 bases, with 7 bases remaining between them. Germline assignment: CDR1 SGHNT and CDR2 YYREEE (reference sequence). This CDR3 is built from 11 residues. CDR3 loop: CASSAGDEQFF. The CDR3, as DNA: TGTGCCAGCAGCGCCGGGGATGAGCAGTTCTTC.

This clone occurred a few times. V gene TRBV7-9 combines with J gene TRBJ2-7, with TRBD1 identical over 8 bases. In germline, CDR1 is SEHNR, CDR2 FQNEAQ (reference sequence). Trimming removed 5 bases from V and 5 bases from J; junction bases left unmatched: 11. This CDR3 contains 15 residues. The CDR3 is CASSQTGGLNHEQYF. The CDR3 nucleotides are TGTGCCAGCAGCCAAACAGGGGGATTGAACCACGAGCAGTACTTC.

CDR3 sequence reads: CASSEGGLSGNTIYF. For the CDR3, the DNA is TGTGCCAGCAGTGAAGGAGGGCTCTCTGGAAACACCATATATTTT. The chain carries TRBV6-1 and TRBJ1-3; D gene uncertain. Trimming left V 1 base short and J 0 bases short, with 7 bases between. Germline CDR1 is MNHNS and CDR2 is SASEGT. The CDR3 length is 15 residues.

The chain has TRBV4-3 and TRBJ2-3; the match to TRBD1 covers 9 bases. Germline V lookup: CDR1 LGHNA, CDR2 YSLEER. Losses at the gene ends were 0 bases for V and 4 bases for J; bases not matched to a gene: 11. This CDR3 contains 18 residues. This chain's CDR3 is CASSQDVGTGSFPDTQYF. The CDR3 DNA reads TGCGCCAGCAGCCAAGATGTCGGGACAGGGAGCTTTCCAGATACGCAGTATTTT.

This clone was detected once. This rearrangement joins TRBV6-5 to TRBJ1-5, with D tentatively TRBD1 (6 bases). V was shortened by 6 bases and J by 4 bases, with 10 bases between the two germline ends. Germline CDR1 and CDR2: MNHEY and SVGAGI. CDR3 length: 13 amino acids. In nucleotides, the CDR3 is TGTGCCAGCAGGGCCAGGGGTAATCAGCCCCAGCATTTT. Protein product: CASRARGNQPQHF.

In DNA form, the CDR3 reads TGTGCCAGCAGTTACTCCGGACAGGGTAAGACCCAGTACTTC. This encodes CASSYSGQGKTQYF. The genes are TRBV6-5 and TRBJ2-5; TRBD1 matches at 8 bases. There are 14 residues in the CDR3. The V segment lost 0 bases and the J segment 6 bases; nucleotides outside the gene matches: 3. Germline V gene data show CDR1 as MNHEY and CDR2 as SVGAGI.

The J gene is TRBJ2-2, the V gene TRBV7-3, with 7 nucleotides matching TRBD1. Germline CDR1 and CDR2: SGHTA and FQGTGA. The CDR3 has 20 amino acids. The V gene end was trimmed by 0 bases and the J gene end by 0 bases; junction bases not matched to a gene: 13. DNA of the CDR3: TGTGCCAGCAGCTTAACGCGCCCTAGAAGGGACAGCCCGAACACCGGGGAGCTGTTTTTT. Protein: CASSLTRPRRDSPNTGELFF. Looking up the rest from reference TRBV7-3 and TRBJ2-2 gives the full variable domain: GAGVSQTPSNKVTEKGKYVELRCDPISGHTALYWYRQSLGQGPEFLIYFQGTGAADDSGLPNDRFFAVRPEGSVSTLKIQRTERGDSAVYLCASSLTRPRRDSPNTGELFFGEGSRLTVL.

The chain joins TRBV7-8 to TRBJ2-5, with 7 nucleotides matching TRBD2. After removal of 4 bases from V and 5 bases from J, the junction contained 16 bases not matched to a gene. The CDR3 loop spans 17 amino acids. CDR1 and CDR2 from the germline V gene are SGHVS and FQNEAQ. This CDR3 reads CASSSSGRAGMGETQYF. For the CDR3, the DNA is TGTGCCAGCAGCTCATCCGGGCGAGCGGGGATGGGTGAGACCCAGTACTTC.

The chain recombines TRBV5-1 with TRBJ1-4; 9 bases match TRBD1. The germline CDR1 and CDR2 sequences are SGHRS and YFSETQ. V gave up 1 base and J gave up 0 bases; unmatched junction bases: 1. The CDR3 covers 16 residues. The DNA of the CDR3 is TGCGCCAGCAGCTTGACAGGGGGCGCAACTAATGAAAAACTGTTTTTT. This encodes CASSLTGGATNEKLFF.

The V gene is TRBV21-1, the J gene TRBJ2-7; the DNA was not used to check the table's D call, TRBD2. TRBV21-1 is reported as a pseudogene. This CDR3 region has 22 residues. The CDR3, as DNA: TGTGCCAGCAGCAAAGAGTCGGGACAGGGTAGGAGGGCTAGCGGGATAACCTACGAGCAGTACTTC. This codes for CASSKESGQGRRASGITYEQYF.

The rearrangement joins TRBV5-1 to TRBJ1-1; the D is unclear. The CDR3 loop spans 13 amino acids. V lost 4 bases and J lost 1, with 8 bases in between. CDR1 and CDR2 from the germline V gene are SGHRS and YFSETQ. DNA for the CDR3: TGCGCCAGCAGCACCAGAACGAACACTGAAGCTTTCTTT. As protein: CASSTRTNTEAFF.